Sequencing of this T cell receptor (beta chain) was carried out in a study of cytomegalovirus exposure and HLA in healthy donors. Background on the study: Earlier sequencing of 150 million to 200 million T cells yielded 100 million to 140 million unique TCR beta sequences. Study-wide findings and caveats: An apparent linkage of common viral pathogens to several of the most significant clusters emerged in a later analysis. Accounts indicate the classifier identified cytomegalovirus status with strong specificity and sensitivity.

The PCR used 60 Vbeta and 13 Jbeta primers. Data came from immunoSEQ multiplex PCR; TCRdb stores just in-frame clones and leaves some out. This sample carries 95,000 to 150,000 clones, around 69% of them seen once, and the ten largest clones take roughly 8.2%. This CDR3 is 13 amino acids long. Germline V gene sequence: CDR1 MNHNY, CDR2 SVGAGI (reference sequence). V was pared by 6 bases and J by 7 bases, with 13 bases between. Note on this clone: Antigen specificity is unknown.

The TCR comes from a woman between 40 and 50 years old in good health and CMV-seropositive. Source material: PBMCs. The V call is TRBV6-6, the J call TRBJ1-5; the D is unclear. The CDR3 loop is CASSLRPEQPQHF. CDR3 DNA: TGTGCCAGCAGCCTGCGACCGGAGCAGCCCCAGCATTTT.